The 11 T cell receptor beta chains below come from one sample, sequenced in a study of human T cells and chemical hapten exposure. Time point of the sample: patch test 2, 6 weeks after DPC sensitization. As for treatment: therapeutic diphenylcyclopropenone sensitization with weekly scalp DPC. TCRdb independently ran MiXCR on the RACE reads; one entry per CDR3 protein. There are 65,000 to 100,000 distinct CDR3 sequences in the sample; 6.6% occur only once, and about 1.5% lies in the top ten. The sample consisted of whole blood, taken in connection with sensitization to the hapten diphenylcyclopropenone (DPC). The receptors derive from a woman in her 30s with alopecia areata. Some clones in this sample may be carry-over from other donors' samples.

This clonotype was recorded many times. The chain has TRBV20-1 and TRBJ1-2; D is ambiguous. CDR1 is DFQATT, CDR2 SNEGSKA, per germline (reference sequence). With 6 bases removed from V and 0 bases from J, the gap between germline ends came to 14 bases. The CDR3 spans 14 residues. The CDR3: CSARPHGANYGYTF. In nucleotides, the CDR3 is TGCAGTGCCAGACCCCACGGAGCTAACTATGGCTACACCTTC.

This clonotype was recorded many times. V usage is TRBV9 and J usage is TRBJ2-3; D not resolved. The V and J ends lost 0 bases and 0 bases respectively, with 8 bases between them. The CDR3 is made up of 15 amino acids. Germline CDR1 SGDLS, CDR2 YYNGEE. The CDR3 region is CASSVVGSSTDTQYF. CDR3 nucleotides: TGTGCCAGCAGCGTAGTAGGGTCGAGCACAGATACGCAGTATTTT.

The rearrangement joins TRBV12-3 or TRBV12-4 to TRBJ2-5; the D is unclear. CDR3 length equals 15 residues. The V gene lost 6 bases and the J gene lost 1 base, with 15 bases spanning the gap. CDR3 DNA: TGTGCCAGCAGCCGCGACCTGAGTAGCCAAGAGACCCAGTACTTC. Encoded protein: CASSRDLSSQETQYF.

This chain uses TRBV30 with TRBJ1-6; D is possibly TRBD1 (6 bases). The CDR3 covers 15 residues. Germline V gene sequence: CDR1 GTSNPN, CDR2 SVGIG (reference sequence). V lost 2 bases and J 0 bases, leaving 8 bases between the germline ends. As DNA, the CDR3 is TGTGCCTGGAGTACAGGGAGCTCCTATAATTCACCCCTCCACTTT. Protein: CAWSTGSSYNSPLHF.

The chain employs TRBV2 and TRBJ1-6; TRBD1 aligns across 8 bases. V shed 7 bases and J 1 base; nucleotides not matched to a gene: 9. The CDR3 spans 17 residues. From germline, CDR1 is SNHLY and CDR2 FYNNEI. The CDR3 nucleotides read TGTGCCAGCATTCCCTCAGGGGGCGCGTCCTATAATTCACCCCTCCACTTT. Its translation is CASIPSGGASYNSPLHF.

The J gene is TRBJ2-5, the V gene TRBV29-1; TRBD2 matches 7 bases. CDR3 length: 13 residues. Germline V CDR1 and CDR2: SQVTM, ANQGSEA. The V and J ends lost 3 bases and 5 bases, in that order; junction bases with no gene match: 6. CDR3 in amino acids: CSVDAGDGETQYF. DNA of the CDR3: TGCAGCGTTGACGCGGGGGATGGGGAGACCCAGTACTTC.

This clonotype was picked up a small number of times. The V and J genes are TRBV30 and TRBJ1-5; D not resolved. CDR1 is GTSNPN, CDR2 SVGIG, per germline (reference sequence). Trimming left V 0 bases short and J 6 bases short, with 9 bases between. This CDR3 comprises 13 residues. The CDR3 DNA reads TGTGCCTGGAGTGTAGGAATTGGTCAGCCCCAGCATTTT. Amino acids: CAWSVGIGQPQHF.

This clonotype has at least ten counts. The chain combines TRBV5-1 with TRBJ2-1; 7 nucleotides match TRBD1. The CDR3 is made up of 13 amino acids. After removal of 4 bases from V and 5 bases from J, the junction contained 3 bases not matched to a gene. CDR1 is SGHRS, CDR2 YFSETQ, per germline. The CDR3, as DNA: TGCGCCAGCAGCGCAGGGACAGACAATGAGCAGTTCTTC. Translating gives CASSAGTDNEQFF.

This clonotype was recorded a few times. The J gene is TRBJ1-2, the V gene TRBV6-5, with 7 bases identical to TRBD1. J gave up 0 bases and V 6 bases, and 16 bases lay outside the gene matches. This CDR3 is built from 18 residues. Germline-derived CDR1 and CDR2 are MNHEY and SVGAGI. The DNA for the CDR3 is TGTGCCAGCAGCCGAACCGGGACAGCTCCTCAATCTAACTATGGCTACACCTTC. Translation: CASSRTGTAPQSNYGYTF.

This clonotype was seen at least ten times. This chain joins TRBV4-2 and TRBJ2-5; 8 bases match TRBD2. CDR1 and CDR2 (germline): LGHNA, YNFKEQ. V was clipped by 0 bases and J by 3 bases; unmatched bases: 15. CDR3 size: 19 residues. The CDR3 nucleotides read TGTGCCAGCAGCCAAGAGGTGGGCACAAGCGGGGGACGCGAAGAGACCCAGTACTTC. This gives the protein CASSQEVGTSGGREETQYF.

With regard to this clonotype: With a much larger clone just one base away, this may be a read error. The V and J genes are TRBV6-5 and TRBJ2-1; 8 nucleotides line up with TRBD2. CDR1 and CDR2 from the germline V gene are MNHEY and SVGAGI. There are 13 residues in the CDR3. CDR3 loop: CVSSPLREGKQFF. The CDR3, as DNA: TGTGTCAGCAGTCCCCTCCGGGAGGGGAAGCAGTTCTTC.